One and the same sample provided the 12 T cell receptor beta chains below, sequenced in a study of cytomegalovirus exposure and HLA in healthy donors (dated by TCRdb to the late 2010s). Libraries were prepared through the immunoSEQ multiplex PCR assay. For the multiplex PCR, a mixture combining 60 forward primers for TCR Vbeta segments and 13 reverse primers for TCR Jbeta segments was used. TCRdb took over this immuneACCESS table, retaining in-frame rearrangements with V and J assigned. Such tables are incomplete; in checked studies, under half of the missing clones stem from an unresolved V gene, and the remainder is unexplained. The table for this sample lists about 190,000 clones; about 89% of them were counted only once. Together, the top ten hold around 1.2% of the sample. The sequenced sample was PBMCs. The source is a man aged 25 to 40 in good health and CMV-seronegative.

The gene calls are TRBV5-1 and TRBJ1-2, with TRBD1 identical over 8 bases. The CDR3 is made up of 14 amino acids. From germline, CDR1 is SGHRS and CDR2 YFSETQ. The trim removed 0 bases at V and 9 bases at J, leaving 7 bases unmatched. The CDR3 region has the DNA TGCGCCAGCAGCTTGGACGGGGACAGGCCAAGCTACACCTTC. It yields the protein CASSLDGDRPSYTF.

The chain uses TRBV6-6 and TRBJ2-5, with D maybe TRBD2 (5 bases). The DNA matches TRBJ2-7 better at its end, which makes the J call doubtful. CDR1 is MNHNY and CDR2 is SVGAGI in the germline V gene (reference sequence). The CDR3 consists of 15 residues. The CDR3 bases are TGTGCCAGCAGTTACGAGGTCCCGGAGGCCTACGAGCAGTACTTC. Its protein is CASSYEVPEAYEQYF.

V usage is TRBV18 and J usage is TRBJ2-1, with D perhaps TRBD2 (5 bases). The CDR3 has 14 residues. V was shortened by 2 bases and J by 4 bases, with 9 bases between the two germline ends. Germline CDR1 reads KGHSH; CDR2 reads LQKENI. CDR3 bases: TGTGCCAGCTCACCAGGAGGTCCTTACAATGAGCAGTTCTTC. Translated: CASSPGGPYNEQFF.

V is TRBV23-1 and J is TRBJ1-6; unclear D gene. TRBV23-1 is an ORF for which the function is uncertain. The CDR3 consists of 15 residues. With 4 bases removed from V and 7 bases from J, the gap between germline ends came to 14 bases. In DNA form, the CDR3 reads TGCGCCAGCAGTCCGGGGAGTAGGGTGAATTCACCCCTCCACTTT. Residues: CASSPGSRVNSPLHF.

The rearrangement uses TRBV28 and TRBJ1-4; 11 bases align to TRBD1. This CDR3 contains 14 residues. Germline V gene data show CDR1 as MDHEN and CDR2 as SYDVKM. The J segment lost 7 bases and the V segment lost 7 bases, leaving 5 bases of the junction unmatched. The CDR3 spells CASTGTGGGEKLFF. The CDR3 DNA sequence: TGTGCCAGCACAGGGACAGGGGGTGGTGAAAAACTGTTTTTT. The full variable domain, rest sourced from reference TRBV28 and TRBJ1-4, is DVKVTQSSRYLVKRTGEKVFLECVQDMDHENMFWYRQDPGLGLRLIYFSYDVKMKEKGDIPEGYSVSREKKERFSLILESASTNQTSMYLCASTGTGGGEKLFFGSGTQLSVL.

The rearrangement uses TRBV2 and TRBJ1-1, with a tentative D call TRBD1 (6 bases). Germline loops: CDR1 SNHLY, CDR2 FYNNEI. Trimming shortened V by 4 bases and J by 4 bases, and 13 bases separated the two germline ends. CDR3 length equals 14 residues. The CDR3 DNA reads TGTGCCAGCAGTGGGTGGGGGCCAAGCACTGAAGCTTTCTTT. As protein: CASSGWGPSTEAFF.

The chain has TRBV19 and TRBJ2-5; perhaps TRBD1 as D (7 bases). In germline, CDR1 is LNHDA, CDR2 SQIVND (reference sequence). V lost 3 bases and J lost 7, with 12 bases in between. The CDR3 is 13 amino acids. CDR3 protein: CASSMEGAGTQYF. The CDR3 region has the DNA TGTGCCAGTAGTATGGAGGGGGCTGGGACCCAGTACTTC.

The CDR3 here is CASSFQVASSTDTQYF. The CDR3, as DNA: TGCGCCAGCAGCTTTCAGGTAGCGTCTAGCACAGATACGCAGTATTTT. V gene TRBV5-1 combines with J gene TRBJ2-3, with D possibly being TRBD2 (5 bases). The germline V gene has CDR1 SGHRS and CDR2 YFSETQ. The length of the CDR3 is 16 residues. With 2 bases removed from V and 0 bases from J, the gap between germline ends came to 13 bases.

The V gene is TRBV5-1, the J gene TRBJ2-7; the D gene is possibly TRBD1 (7 bases). CDR1 is SGHRS, CDR2 YFSETQ, per germline. Trimming cost V 5 bases and J 3 bases, with 15 bases left between them. The CDR3 spans 14 residues. The CDR3 sequence: CASSSGGPNYEQYF. DNA of the CDR3: TGCGCCAGCAGTTCAGGGGGGCCTAACTACGAGCAGTACTTC.

The CDR3 region has the DNA TGTGCCAGCTTAGACAGGGGTAACTATGGCTACACCTTC. This encodes CASLDRGNYGYTF. The chain employs TRBV28 and TRBJ1-2, with 8 positions matching TRBD1. The CDR3 loop spans 13 amino acids. Trimming removed 8 bases from V and 1 base from J; junction bases left unmatched: 3. Germline assignment: CDR1 MDHEN and CDR2 SYDVKM.

The rearrangement uses TRBV9 and TRBJ2-5, with TRBD2 matching over 12 bases. V lost 3 bases and J lost 5; bases outside the gene matches: 11. Germline V lookup: CDR1 SGDLS, CDR2 YYNGEE. The CDR3 is made up of 17 amino acids. The CDR3 reads CASSATNGLAGRETQYF. The CDR3 coding sequence is TGTGCCAGCAGCGCTACGAATGGACTAGCGGGGCGTGAGACCCAGTACTTC.

The rearrangement uses TRBV5-4 and TRBJ2-2, with 10 bases aligning to TRBD1. The CDR3 has 15 amino acids. The trim removed 6 bases at V and 3 bases at J, leaving 5 bases unmatched. The germline CDR1 and CDR2 sequences are SGHNT and YYREEE (reference sequence). CDR3 bases: TGTGCCAGCACTCGGACAGGGGGATACACCGGGGAGCTGTTTTTT. This translates into CASTRTGGYTGELFF.